These 9 T cell receptor beta chains originate from one sample sequenced in a study of cytomegalovirus exposure and HLA in healthy donors. The PCR ran on 60 Vbeta and 13 Jbeta primers. Libraries were prepared by immunoSEQ multiplex PCR; TCRdb keeps only in-frame clonotypes and omits some of them. The sample consists of more than 95,000 clones, nearly 80% of them appearing once. The sample comprised PBMCs. The receptors were sampled from a man aged 60 to 75 in good health and CMV-seropositive.

J is TRBJ2-5 and V is TRBV6-1, with D possibly matching TRBD1 (6 bases). The DNA end favors TRBJ2-7, so the J call may be wrong. Germline V CDR1 and CDR2: MNHNS, SASEGT. The CDR3 runs 15 residues. CDR3 sequence reads: CASSEPGQSPYEQYF. CDR3 coding DNA: TGTGCCAGCAGTGAACCGGGACAAAGCCCCTACGAGCAGTACTTC.

This sequence joins TRBV5-1 and TRBJ2-3; D ambiguous. The V gene lost 7 bases and the J gene lost 0 bases, with 21 bases spanning the gap. CDR3 length equals 17 residues. Per germline, CDR1 SGHRS and CDR2 YFSETQ. For the CDR3, the DNA is TGCGCCAGCCGGGTTGTGTTTCAGTCAGCTAGCACAGATACGCAGTATTTT. Translation: CASRVVFQSASTDTQYF.

This clone was recorded only once. The rearrangement uses TRBV27 and TRBJ2-7; a weak D match, TRBD1 (6 bases). V gave up 6 bases and J gave up 4 bases, with 19 bases separating them. This CDR3 is 15 amino acids long. Germline V gene data show CDR1 as MNHEY and CDR2 as SMNVEV (reference sequence). The CDR3 DNA sequence: TGTGCCAGCAGCCGCGAGAGGGGGATGCCATACGAGCAGTACTTC. This encodes CASSRERGMPYEQYF.

This rearrangement joins TRBV29-1 to TRBJ1-3; D is unclear. V gave up 6 bases and J gave up 3 bases, with 9 bases separating them. Germline CDR1 and CDR2: SQVTM and ANQGSEA. The CDR3 is made up of 12 amino acids. For the CDR3, the DNA is TGCAGCGTCGATGAGGGTGGAAACACCATATATTTT. Amino acid sequence: CSVDEGGNTIYF.

This clone was picked up one time. The chain joins TRBV18 to TRBJ2-5; TRBD1 agrees at 9 bases. The J call may be faulty, since TRBJ2-7 better matches the DNA end. CDR3 length: 16 residues. CDR1 and CDR2 (germline): KGHSH, LQKENI. CDR3 sequence: CASSHSRQGVSYEQYF. The CDR3 DNA reads TGTGCCAGCTCACATAGTCGACAGGGGGTCTCCTACGAGCAGTACTTC.

This chain connects TRBV2 to TRBJ2-2, with 9 bases fitting TRBD2. The trim removed 6 bases at V and 3 bases at J, leaving 2 bases unmatched. CDR1 SNHLY and CDR2 FYNNEI come from the germline V gene. The CDR3 is made up of 14 amino acids. The CDR3, as DNA: TGTGCCAGCAGAAAGCGGGGGGACACCGGGGAGCTGTTTTTT. This gives the protein CASRKRGDTGELFF.

The chain links TRBV6-5 to TRBJ1-6; 10 nucleotides align to TRBD1. Germline V CDR1 and CDR2: MNHEY, SVGAGI. V was pared by 6 bases and J by 9 bases, with 5 bases of the junction left unmatched. The CDR3 covers 14 residues. CDR3 loop: CASRGQGRGSPLHF. The CDR3 bases are TGTGCCAGCAGGGGACAGGGGCGGGGTTCACCCCTCCACTTT.

This chain connects TRBV30 to TRBJ1-5; TRBD1 is a possible D gene (5 bases). Germline V gives CDR1 GTSNPN, CDR2 SVGIG (reference sequence). V was shortened by 0 bases and J by 6 bases, with 12 bases between the two germline ends. This CDR3 region has 14 residues. The CDR3 nucleotides read TGTGCCTGGAGTGTATCAGGGTCCGGTCAGCCCCAGCATTTT. It encodes CAWSVSGSGQPQHF.

The chain uses TRBV7-3 and TRBJ2-1; maybe TRBD2 (5 bases). The CDR3 contains 20 residues. Trimming took 5 bases from V and 0 from J, leaving 26 bases between them. Per the germline V gene, CDR1 is SGHTA and CDR2 is FQGTGA. CDR3 loop: CASSPSGLSRPGSSYNEQFF. The CDR3 nucleotides read TGTGCCAGCAGCCCATCGGGATTAAGCCGACCTGGGAGCTCCTACAATGAGCAGTTCTTC.